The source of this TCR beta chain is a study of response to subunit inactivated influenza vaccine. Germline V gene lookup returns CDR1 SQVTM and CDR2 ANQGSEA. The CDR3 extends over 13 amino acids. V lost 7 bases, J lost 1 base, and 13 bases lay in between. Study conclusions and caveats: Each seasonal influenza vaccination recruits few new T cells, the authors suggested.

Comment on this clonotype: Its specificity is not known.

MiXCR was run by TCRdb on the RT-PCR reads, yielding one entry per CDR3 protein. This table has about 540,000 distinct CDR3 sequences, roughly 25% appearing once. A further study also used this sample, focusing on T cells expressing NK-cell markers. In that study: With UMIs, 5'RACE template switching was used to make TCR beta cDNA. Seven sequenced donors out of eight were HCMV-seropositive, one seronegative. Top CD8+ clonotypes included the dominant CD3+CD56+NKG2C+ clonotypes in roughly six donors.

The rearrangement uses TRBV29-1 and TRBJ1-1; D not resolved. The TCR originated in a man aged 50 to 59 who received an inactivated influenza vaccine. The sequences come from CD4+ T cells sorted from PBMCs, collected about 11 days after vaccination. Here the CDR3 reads CSGGGRTNTEAFF. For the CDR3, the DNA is TGCAGCGGGGGAGGCAGAACGAACACTGAAGCTTTCTTT.